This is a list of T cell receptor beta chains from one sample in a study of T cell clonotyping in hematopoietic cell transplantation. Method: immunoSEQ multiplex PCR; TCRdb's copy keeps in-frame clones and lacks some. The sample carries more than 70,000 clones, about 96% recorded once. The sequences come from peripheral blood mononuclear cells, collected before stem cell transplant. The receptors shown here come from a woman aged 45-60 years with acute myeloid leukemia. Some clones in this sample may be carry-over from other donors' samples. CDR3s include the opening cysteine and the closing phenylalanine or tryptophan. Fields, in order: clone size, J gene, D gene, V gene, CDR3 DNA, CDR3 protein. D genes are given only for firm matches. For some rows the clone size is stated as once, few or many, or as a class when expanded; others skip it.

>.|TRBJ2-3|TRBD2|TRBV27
TGTGCCAGCCGGGGTGCCCTAGCGGGATCTCCAGATACGCAGTATTTT
CASRGALAGSPDTQYF
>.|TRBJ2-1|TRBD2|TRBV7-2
TGTGCCAGCAGCCCTTTGCGGGGGAGTGGCGATGAGCAGTTCTTC
CASSPLRGSGDEQFF
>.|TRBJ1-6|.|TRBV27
TGTGCCAGCACCGGGGCGGGTAGCTCTAATTCACCCCTCCACTTT
CASTGAGSSNSPLHF
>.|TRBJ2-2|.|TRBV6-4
TGTGCCAGCCGCCCAGAAGGGGGAACGAACACCGGGGAGCTGTTTTTT
CASRPEGGTNTGELFF
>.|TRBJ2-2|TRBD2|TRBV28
TGTGCCAGCAGCCTGCTCGGGGGGGTTAAGACCGGGGAGCTGTTTTTT
CASSLLGGVKTGELFF
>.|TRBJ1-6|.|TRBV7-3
TGTGCCAGCAGCGTACAGGGCTCCTATAATTCACCCCTCCACTTT
CASSVQGSYNSPLHF
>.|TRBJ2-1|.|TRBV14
TGTGCCAGCAGCCAAGATCGTCTAGCCTACAATGAGCAGTTCTTC
CASSQDRLAYNEQFF
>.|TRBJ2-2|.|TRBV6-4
TGTGCCAGGCGATCGGACAGACGAACCGGGGAGCTGTTTTTT
CARRSDRRTGELFF
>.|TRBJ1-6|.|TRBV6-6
TGTGCCAGCAGTTACTCGGATAATTCACCCCTCCACTTT
CASSYSDNSPLHF
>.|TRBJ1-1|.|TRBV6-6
TGTGCCAGCATGGGACCGAACACTGAAGCTTTCTTT
CASMGPNTEAFF
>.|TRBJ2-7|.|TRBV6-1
TGTGCCAGCAGCAGAAGGGACACGGCTTGGGACGAGCAGTACTTC
CASSRRDTAWDEQYF
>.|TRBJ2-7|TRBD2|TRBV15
TGTGCCACCAGCAGAGAGATGTGGTCCAGCGGGGGGCCCTCCTACGAGCAGTACTTC
CATSREMWSSGGPSYEQYF
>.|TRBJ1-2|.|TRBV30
TGTGCCTGGAGTGTACTCCGGACAAGCGGCGGCTACACCTTC
CAWSVLRTSGGYTF
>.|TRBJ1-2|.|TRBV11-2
TGTGCCAGCAGCTCAGCGGGGGCAGGGCCGGGTAACTATGGCTACACCTTC
CASSSAGAGPGNYGYTF
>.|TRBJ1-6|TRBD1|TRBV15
TGTGCCACCAGCAAGGACAGGAGTTATTCACCCCTCCACTTT
CATSKDRSYSPLHF
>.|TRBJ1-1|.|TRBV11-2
TGTGCCAGCAGCTTCTCTGGAGGAGCTTTCTTT
CASSFSGGAFF
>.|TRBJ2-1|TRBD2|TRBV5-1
TGCGCCAGCAGTTCCGGGACTAGGGGCAATGAGCAGTTCTTC
CASSSGTRGNEQFF
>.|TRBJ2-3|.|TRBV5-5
TGTGCCAGCAGCTACTTATCGGGAGTCTCAGATACGCAGTATTTT
CASSYLSGVSDTQYF
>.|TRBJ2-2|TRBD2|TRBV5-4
TGTGCCAGCAGCCGCGGACTAGCGGGAGGGCCCCGAACCGGGGAGCTGTTTTTT
CASSRGLAGGPRTGELFF
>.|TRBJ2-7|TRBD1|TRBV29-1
TGCAGCGGAGGGACAGGGGGGAACGAGCAGTACTTC
CSGGTGGNEQYF
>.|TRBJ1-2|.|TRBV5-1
TGCGCCAGCAGCTCCCGGGTTGATCCTGGCTACACCTTC
CASSSRVDPGYTF
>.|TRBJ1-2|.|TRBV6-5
TGTGCCAGCAGTTCACCCGGGGGAGCTAACTATGGCTACACCTTC
CASSSPGGANYGYTF
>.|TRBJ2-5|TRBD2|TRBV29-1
TGCAGCGTTCCCTCCTCCGGCACTAGCGGGCCGGAGACCCAGTACTTC
CSVPSSGTSGPETQYF
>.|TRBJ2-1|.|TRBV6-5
TGTGCCAGCAGTACAACTAGAGATGAGCAGTTCTTC
CASSTTRDEQFF
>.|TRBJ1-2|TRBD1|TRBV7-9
TGTGCCAGCAGCTTAGCCGGGACAGGGTACGGTGGCTACACCTTC
CASSLAGTGYGGYTF
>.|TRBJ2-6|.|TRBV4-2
TGTGCCAGCAGCCAGCCGGGGCAGCCGACCTCTGGGGCCAACGTCCTGACTTTC
CASSQPGQPTSGANVLTF
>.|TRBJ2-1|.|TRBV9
TGTGCCAGCAGCCAAACCCTAGGAGCAGGTTACGATGAGCAGTTCTTC
CASSQTLGAGYDEQFF
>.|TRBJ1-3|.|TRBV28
TGTGCCAGCTCCGGGGGTCTTTACACCATATATTTT
CASSGGLYTIYF
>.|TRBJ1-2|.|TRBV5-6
TGTGCCAGCAGCTTGGCCCTGACAGATACGCACGGCTACACCTTC
CASSLALTDTHGYTF
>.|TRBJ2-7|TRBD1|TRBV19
TGTGCCAGTAGTACAGGACAGGGAATCTCCTACGAGCAGTACTTC
CASSTGQGISYEQYF
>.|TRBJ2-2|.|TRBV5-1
TGCGCCAGCAGCTTGGAGGTCGGGGAGCTGTTTTTT
CASSLEVGELFF
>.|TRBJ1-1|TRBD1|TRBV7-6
TGTGCCAGCAGCCCGGGACAGGGTGGGACTGAAGCTTTCTTT
CASSPGQGGTEAFF
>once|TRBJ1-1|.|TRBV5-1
TGCGCCACGCGGCAAAGTCCTAGAGGGCTAGATGAAGCTTTCTTT
CATRQSPRGLDEAFF
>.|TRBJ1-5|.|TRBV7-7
TGTGCTAGCAGCTTAGGACCTGGTCAGCCCCAGCATTTT
CASSLGPGQPQHF
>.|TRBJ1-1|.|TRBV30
TGTGCCTGGTTAAAACAACTACGGAGGACTGAAGCTTTCTTT
CAWLKQLRRTEAFF
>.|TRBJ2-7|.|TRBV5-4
TGTGCCAGCAGCTCCGGGAAAAGTCCTCCCGAGCAGTACTTC
CASSSGKSPPEQYF
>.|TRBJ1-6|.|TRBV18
TGTGCCAGCTCACCCAATCTCAGCCCCGAGGCACCCCTCCACTTT
CASSPNLSPEAPLHF
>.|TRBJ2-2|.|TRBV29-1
TGCAGCGTTGACTTTGGGGGGCGAGGCGGGGAGCTGTTTTTT
CSVDFGGRGGELFF
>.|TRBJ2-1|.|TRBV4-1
TGCGCCAGCAGCCTTGTCATAGTGAATGAGCAGTTCTTC
CASSLVIVNEQFF
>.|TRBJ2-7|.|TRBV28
TGTGCCAGCAGTTCAACATCCGGGGACGACCACCCACTGGAGCAGTACTTC
CASSSTSGDDHPLEQYF
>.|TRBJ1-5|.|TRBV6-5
TGTGCCAGCAGACGCGACAGGAGCAATCAGCCCCAGCATTTT
CASRRDRSNQPQHF
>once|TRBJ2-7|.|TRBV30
TGTGCCTGGTCCCCCATCGTCTCCTACGAGCAGTACTTC
CAWSPIVSYEQYF
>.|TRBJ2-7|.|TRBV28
TGTGCCAGCAGACTCCAGGGGATCTACGAGCAGTACTTC
CASRLQGIYEQYF
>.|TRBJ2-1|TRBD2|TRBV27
TGTGCCAGCAGTTTCCCTACTAGCGGGAGAAATGAGCAGTTCTTC
CASSFPTSGRNEQFF
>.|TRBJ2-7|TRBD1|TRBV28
TGTGCCAGCAGTACGCCGACAGGGGGACTCTACGAGCAGTACTTC
CASSTPTGGLYEQYF
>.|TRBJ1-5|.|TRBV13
TGTGCCAGCAGCTACTACAGGGAAGCGCAGCCCCAGCATTTT
CASSYYREAQPQHF
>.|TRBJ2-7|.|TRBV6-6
TGTGCCAGCAGTTCAACCTACGAGCAGTACTTC
CASSSTYEQYF
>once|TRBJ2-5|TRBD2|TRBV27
TGTGCCAGCAGTTTAAGGCGGGGGGGGCCTGAGACCCAGTACTTC
CASSLRRGGPETQYF
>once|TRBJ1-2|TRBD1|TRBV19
TGTGCCAGTAGTATCTCTTCGGTTTTTGCAGGGGGCAACTATGGCTACACCTTC
CASSISSVFAGGNYGYTF
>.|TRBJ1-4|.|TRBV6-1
TGTGCCAGCAGTGAACAGCCGGGATTTGGTGAAAAACTGTTTTTT
CASSEQPGFGEKLFF
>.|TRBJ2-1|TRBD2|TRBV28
TGTGCCAGCAGTATAATTAGCGGGAGATCCTACAATGAGCAGTTCTTC
CASSIISGRSYNEQFF